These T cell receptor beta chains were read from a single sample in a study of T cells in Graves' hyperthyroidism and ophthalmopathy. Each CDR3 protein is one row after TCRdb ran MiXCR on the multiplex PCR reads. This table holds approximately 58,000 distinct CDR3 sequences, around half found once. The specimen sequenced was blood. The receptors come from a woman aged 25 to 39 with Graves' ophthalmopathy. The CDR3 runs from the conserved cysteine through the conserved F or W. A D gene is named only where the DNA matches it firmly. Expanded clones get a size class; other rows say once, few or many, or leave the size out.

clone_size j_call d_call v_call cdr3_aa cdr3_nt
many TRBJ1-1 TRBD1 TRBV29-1 CSVEGQGKAFF TGCAGCGTTGAGGGACAGGGCAAAGCTTTCTTT
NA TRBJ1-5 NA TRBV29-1 CSVMRLEASETQHF TGCAGCGTTATGCGCCTCGAGGCCAGCGAGACCCAGCATTTT
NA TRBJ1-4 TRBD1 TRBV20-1 CSAPDREGKTVF TGCAGTGCTCCGGACAGGGAGGGAAAAACTGTTTTT
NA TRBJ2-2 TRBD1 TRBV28 CASSTTGTGYF TGTGCCAGCAGTACCACCGGGACAGGGTATTTT
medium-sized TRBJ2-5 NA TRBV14 CASSHLIKTQYF TGTGCCAGCAGCCATCTCATCAAGACCCAGTACTTC
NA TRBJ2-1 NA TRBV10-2 CASSESGEQFF TGCGCCAGCAGTGAGTCCGGAGAGCAGTTCTTC
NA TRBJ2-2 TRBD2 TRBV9 CASNGLAGVGELFF TGTGCCAGCAACGGACTAGCGGGTGTCGGGGAGCTGTTTTTT
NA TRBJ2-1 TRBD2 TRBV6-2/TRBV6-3 CASPTSGSYNEQFF TGTGCCAGCCCCACTAGCGGTTCCTACAATGAGCAGTTCTTC
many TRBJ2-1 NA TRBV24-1 CATSDPAGLNEQFF TGTGCCACCAGTGATCCGGCGGGCCTCAATGAGCAGTTCTTC
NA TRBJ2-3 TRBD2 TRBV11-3 CASSLGQGLASDTQYF TGTGCCAGCAGCTTAGGACAGGGACTAGCGTCAGATACGCAGTATTTT
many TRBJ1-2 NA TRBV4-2 CASSQDRGNNYGYTF TGTGCCAGCAGCCAAGACAGGGGTAACAACTATGGCTACACCTTC
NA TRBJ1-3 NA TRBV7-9 CASSSDRDTIYF TGTGCCAGCAGCTCCGACCGAGACACCATATATTTT
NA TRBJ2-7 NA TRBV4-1 CASSQVGAEQYF TGCGCCAGCAGCCAAGTGGGAGCCGAGCAGTACTTC
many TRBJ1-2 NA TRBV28 CASSTSNYGYTF TGTGCCAGCAGTACCAGTAACTATGGCTACACCTTC
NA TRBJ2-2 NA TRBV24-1 CATSDLTVKGTNELFF TGTGCCACCAGTGACCTGACAGTTAAGGGAACCAATGAGCTGTTTTTT
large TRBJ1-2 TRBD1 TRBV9 CASSGTGSYGYTF TGTGCCAGCAGCGGGACAGGGAGCTATGGCTACACCTTC
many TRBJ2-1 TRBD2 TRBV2 CASSNRPLSTSGRHLPYNEQFF TGTGCCAGCAGTAATAGGCCTTTATCGACTAGCGGGAGACACCTACCCTACAATGAGCAGTTCTTC
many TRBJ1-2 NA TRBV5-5 CASRFPGGTDYGYTF TGTGCCAGCAGATTCCCGGGGGGGACGGACTATGGCTACACCTTC
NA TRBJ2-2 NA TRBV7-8 CASSLGWLGGLFF TGTGCCAGCAGCTTAGGGTGGCTTGGGGGGCTGTTTTTT
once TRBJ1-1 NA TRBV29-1 CSVGQGYTEAFF TGCAGCGTTGGGCAGGGGTACACTGAAGCTTTCTTT
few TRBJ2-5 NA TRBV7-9 CASSPSGVETQYF TGTGCCAGCAGCCCAAGCGGTGTGGAGACCCAGTACTTC
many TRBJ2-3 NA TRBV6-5 CASSANWATSTDTQYF TGTGCCAGCAGTGCCAATTGGGCTACCAGCACAGATACGCAGTATTTT
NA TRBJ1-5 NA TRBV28 CASSLLLKPQHF TGTGCCAGCAGTCTCCTCCTCAAACCCCAGCATTTT
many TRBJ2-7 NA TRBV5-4 CASSFGYEQYF TGTGCCAGCAGCTTCGGCTACGAGCAGTACTTC
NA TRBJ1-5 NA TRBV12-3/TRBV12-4 CASSLAGGTQPQHF TGTGCCAGCAGTTTAGCGGGGGGCACTCAGCCCCAGCATTTT
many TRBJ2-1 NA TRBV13 CASSYDKSSYNEQFF TGTGCCAGCAGCTACGATAAAAGCTCCTACAATGAGCAGTTCTTC
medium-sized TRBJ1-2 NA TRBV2 CASSEFLGYTF TGTGCCAGCAGTGAATTCCTTGGCTACACCTTC
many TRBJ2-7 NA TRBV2 CASSDLTGLGSYEQYF TGTGCCAGCAGTGACCTGACAGGCCTGGGGTCCTACGAGCAGTACTTC
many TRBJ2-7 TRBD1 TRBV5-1 CASSQDRGRDEQYF TGCGCCAGCAGCCAGGACAGGGGGCGAGACGAGCAGTACTTC
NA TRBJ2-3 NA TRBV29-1 CSAPGAVGTDTQYF TGCAGCGCCCCGGGGGCTGTGGGAACAGATACGCAGTATTTT
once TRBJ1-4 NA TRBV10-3 CAISESIPGGGYNEKLFF TGTGCCATCAGTGAGTCGATCCCCGGGGGCGGCTACAATGAAAAACTGTTTTTT
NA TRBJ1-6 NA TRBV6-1 CANSLRGSGSSPLHF TGTGCCAACAGCCTTCGGGGGAGCGGGAGTTCACCCCTCCACTTT
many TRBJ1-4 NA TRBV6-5 CASSYSHLTGRQLFF TGTGCCAGCAGTTACTCGCATTTAACAGGGCGACAACTGTTTTTT
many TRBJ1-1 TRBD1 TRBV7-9 CASSAPGQGRTEAFF TGTGCCAGCAGCGCACCGGGACAGGGACGAACTGAAGCTTTCTTT
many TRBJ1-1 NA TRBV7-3 CASSLEGAGVTEAFF TGTGCCAGCAGCTTAGAGGGCGCGGGGGTGACTGAAGCTTTCTTT
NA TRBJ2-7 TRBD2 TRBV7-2 CASSEGLAGVGEQYF TGTGCCAGCAGCGAGGGACTAGCGGGAGTAGGGGAGCAGTACTTC
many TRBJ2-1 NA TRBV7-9 CASTPADMGYNEQFF TGTGCCAGCACCCCGGCGGATATGGGCTACAATGAGCAGTTCTTC
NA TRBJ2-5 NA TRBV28 CASRETGLWETQYF TGTGCCAGCCGAGAAACAGGGTTGTGGGAGACCCAGTACTTC
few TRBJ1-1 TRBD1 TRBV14 CASSPASGTAMNTEAFF TGTGCCAGCAGCCCGGCAAGTGGGACAGCGATGAACACTGAAGCTTTCTTT
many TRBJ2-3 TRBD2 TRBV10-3 CAISEYGAGTDTQYF TGTGCCATCAGTGAGTACGGAGCGGGGACAGATACGCAGTATTTT